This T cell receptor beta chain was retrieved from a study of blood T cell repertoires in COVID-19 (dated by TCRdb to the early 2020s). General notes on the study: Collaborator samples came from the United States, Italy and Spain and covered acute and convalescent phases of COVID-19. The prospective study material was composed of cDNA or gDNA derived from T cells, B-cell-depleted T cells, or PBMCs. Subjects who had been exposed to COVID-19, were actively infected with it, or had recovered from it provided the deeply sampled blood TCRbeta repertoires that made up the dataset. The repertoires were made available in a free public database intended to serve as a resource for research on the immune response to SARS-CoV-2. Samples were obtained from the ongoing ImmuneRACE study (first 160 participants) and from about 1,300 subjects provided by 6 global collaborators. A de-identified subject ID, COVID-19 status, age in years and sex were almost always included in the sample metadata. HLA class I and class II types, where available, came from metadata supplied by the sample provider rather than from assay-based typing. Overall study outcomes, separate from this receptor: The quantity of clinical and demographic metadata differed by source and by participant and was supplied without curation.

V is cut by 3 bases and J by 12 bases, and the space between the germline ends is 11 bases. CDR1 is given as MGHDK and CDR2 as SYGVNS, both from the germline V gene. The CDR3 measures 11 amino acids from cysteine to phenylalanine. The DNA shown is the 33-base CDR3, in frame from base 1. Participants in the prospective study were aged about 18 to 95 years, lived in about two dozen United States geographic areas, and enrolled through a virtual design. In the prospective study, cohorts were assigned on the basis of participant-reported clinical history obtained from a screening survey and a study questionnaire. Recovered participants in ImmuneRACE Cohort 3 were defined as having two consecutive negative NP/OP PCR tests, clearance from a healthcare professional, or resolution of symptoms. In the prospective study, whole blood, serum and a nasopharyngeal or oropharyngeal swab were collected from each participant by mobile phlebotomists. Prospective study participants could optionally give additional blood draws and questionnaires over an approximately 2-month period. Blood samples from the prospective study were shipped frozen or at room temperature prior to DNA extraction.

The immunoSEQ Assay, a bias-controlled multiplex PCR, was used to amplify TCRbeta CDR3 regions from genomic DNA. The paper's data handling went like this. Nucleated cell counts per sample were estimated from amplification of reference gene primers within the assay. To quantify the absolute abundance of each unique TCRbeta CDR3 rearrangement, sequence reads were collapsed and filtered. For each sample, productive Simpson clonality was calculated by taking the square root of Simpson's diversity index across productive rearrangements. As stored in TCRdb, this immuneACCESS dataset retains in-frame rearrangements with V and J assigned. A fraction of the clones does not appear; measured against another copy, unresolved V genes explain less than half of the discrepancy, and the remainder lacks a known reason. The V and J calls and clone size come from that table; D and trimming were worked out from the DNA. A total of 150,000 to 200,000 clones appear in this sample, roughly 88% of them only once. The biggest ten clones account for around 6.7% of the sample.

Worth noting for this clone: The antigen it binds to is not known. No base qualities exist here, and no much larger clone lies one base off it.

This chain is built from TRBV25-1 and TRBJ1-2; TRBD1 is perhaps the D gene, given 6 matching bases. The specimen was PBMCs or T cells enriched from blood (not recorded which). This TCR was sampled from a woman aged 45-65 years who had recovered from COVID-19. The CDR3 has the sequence CASSEGTRDTF. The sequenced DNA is TGTGCCAGCAGTGAGGGGACACGGGACACCTTC.